These 27 T cell receptor beta chains were all obtained from the same sample, sequenced in a study of Ad26.COV2.S vaccination and SARS-CoV-2 variants. Clones were sequenced by immunoSEQ multiplex PCR, and TCRdb holds only the in-frame ones, with some missing. Of 380,000 or so clones listed, about 80% are singletons. As to treatment: around 19 received Ad26.COV2.S at low or high dose, single or two shots; roughly five received placebo; per-sample allocation not given. Each sample was drawn 63 days after the first injection (of vaccine or placebo). The sample in question was peripheral blood, obtained in a trial of Ad26.COV2.S vaccine versus placebo. The origin of the receptors is a person between 18 and 65 years old who received the Ad26.COV2.S COVID-19 vaccine or a placebo.

V gene TRBV2 combines with J gene TRBJ2-3; D not resolved. The ends were cut back, 9 bases at V and 4 bases at J, with 20 bases in the middle. Germline V lookup: CDR1 SNHLY, CDR2 FYNNEI. CDR3 length: 15 residues. CDR3 protein: CARTALGPAPDTQYF. The DNA of the CDR3 is TGTGCCAGGACGGCGCTAGGACCTGCGCCAGATACGCAGTATTTT.

J is TRBJ2-1 and V is TRBV9; D remains ambiguous. Trimming took 0 bases from V and 2 from J, leaving 12 bases between them. This CDR3 is 16 amino acids long. Germline assignment: CDR1 SGDLS and CDR2 YYNGEE. CDR3 sequence reads: CASSVGSPPTYNEQFF. The CDR3 DNA sequence: TGTGCCAGCAGCGTAGGCAGCCCCCCTACCTACAATGAGCAGTTCTTC.

This rearrangement joins TRBV7-6 to TRBJ2-1; TRBD1 matches 7 bases. This CDR3 is built from 15 residues. Trimming took 1 base from V and 7 from J; bases not matched to a gene: 7. Germline V gives CDR1 SGHVS, CDR2 FNYEAQ. Written as DNA, the CDR3 is TGTGCCAGCAGCTTAGTAGGGGGCGCGGTGAATGAGCAGTTCTTC. Translating it yields CASSLVGGAVNEQFF.

The chain couples TRBV7-3 to TRBJ1-1; tentative D call: TRBD1 (5 bases). Between the trimmed V and J ends, which lost 3 bases and 4 bases, there was a span of 9 bases. CDR1 is SGHTA and CDR2 is FQGTGA in the germline V gene. The CDR3 covers 13 residues. In DNA form, the CDR3 reads TGTGCCAGCAGCTTGAAGAGGGGCACTGAAGCTTTCTTT. Its translation is CASSLKRGTEAFF.

The chain recombines TRBV7-9 with TRBJ1-1; D remains unclear. Deletions cut 6 bases from V and 0 bases from J, with 14 bases between. The CDR3 runs 15 residues. Germline values: CDR1 SEHNR, CDR2 FQNEAQ (reference sequence). CDR3 bases: TGTGCCAGCAGAGGAGAGATATCGATGAACACTGAAGCTTTCTTT. Translated: CASRGEISMNTEAFF.

V gene TRBV11-2 combines with J gene TRBJ2-1, with 15 bases matching TRBD2. V lost 5 bases to trimming and J lost 0 bases; unmatched junction nucleotides: 8. The CDR3 length is 19 residues. The germline V gene has CDR1 SGHAT and CDR2 FQNNGV. CDR3 in amino acids: CASSKGLAGGKSSYNEQFF. The CDR3 DNA reads as TGTGCCAGCAGCAAGGGACTAGCGGGGGGCAAGAGCTCCTACAATGAGCAGTTCTTC.

This rearrangement joins TRBV4-1 to TRBJ1-3; possibly TRBD1 for D (5 bases). The CDR3 spans 16 residues. Germline V CDR1 and CDR2: MGHRA, YSYEKL. V lost 1 base and J 0 bases, leaving 10 bases between the germline ends. The CDR3 sequence: CASSQGDRLSGNTIYF. The CDR3 region has the DNA TGCGCCAGCAGCCAAGGAGACAGACTCTCTGGAAACACCATATATTTT.

The rearrangement links TRBV10-3 to TRBJ2-5; no reliable D call. The V end lost 2 bases, the J end lost 9 bases, and 10 bases lay between the germline ends. There are 12 residues in the CDR3. CDR1 is ENHRY, CDR2 SYGVKD, per germline. This chain's CDR3 is CAISETPQAQYF. The CDR3 nucleotides are TGTGCCATCAGTGAGACCCCCCAGGCCCAGTACTTC.

The chain employs TRBV11-3 and TRBJ1-2; D might be TRBD1 (6 bases). Looked up from germline, CDR1 is SGHNT and CDR2 is YENEEA. The CDR3 has 14 amino acids. Deletions cut 5 bases from V and 5 bases from J, with 15 bases between. The CDR3 is CASSPQGTGYGYTF. Here the CDR3 DNA reads TGTGCCAGCAGCCCGCAGGGGACTGGTTATGGCTACACCTTC.

This chain joins TRBV21-1 and TRBJ2-7. TRBV21-1 is annotated as a pseudogene. The CDR3 extends over 16 amino acids. CDR3 in amino acids: CASSPNPIRGPHEQYF. The CDR3 bases are TGTGCCAGCAGCCCTAACCCAATCCGGGGCCCCCACGAGCAGTACTTC.

CDR3 sequence reads: CASSADPLLAGEGTDTQYF. The DNA for the CDR3 is TGCGCCAGCAGCGCGGACCCTCTTCTAGCGGGGGAGGGCACAGATACGCAGTATTTT. The chain couples TRBV5-1 to TRBJ2-3; TRBD2 aligns across 10 bases. CDR1 and CDR2 from the germline V gene are SGHRS and YFSETQ. V lost 4 bases to trimming and J lost 1 base; unmatched junction nucleotides: 15. This CDR3 region has 19 residues.

The rearrangement links TRBV6-5 to TRBJ2-7; 9 nucleotides match TRBD2. After removal of 5 bases from V and 6 bases from J, the junction contained 8 bases not matched to a gene. The germline V gene has CDR1 MNHEY and CDR2 SVGAGI. The CDR3 totals 14 residues. The DNA of the CDR3 is TGTGCCAGCAGTATGGGACTAGCTGTCCGCGAGCAGTACTTC. It codes for CASSMGLAVREQYF.

The rearrangement uses TRBV9 and TRBJ1-1; D ambiguous. The V and J ends lost 0 bases and 6 bases respectively, with 18 bases between them. The CDR3 is made up of 16 amino acids. The germline V gene has CDR1 SGDLS and CDR2 YYNGEE. The CDR3 loop reads CASSVELILDRPEAFF. DNA of the CDR3: TGTGCCAGCAGCGTAGAACTAATCCTCGACCGTCCTGAAGCTTTCTTT.

This clone was recorded only once. The rearrangement uses TRBV15 and TRBJ2-1; maybe TRBD2 (5 bases). CDR3 length equals 13 residues. V shed 8 bases and J shed 5 bases, with 13 bases lying between them. Germline V gene sequence: CDR1 LNHNV, CDR2 YYDKDF (reference sequence). The CDR3: CATASLADNEQFF. The CDR3 coding sequence is TGTGCCACCGCCTCCCTAGCAGACAATGAGCAGTTCTTC.

In this sample, this clone turned up once. V usage is TRBV19 and J usage is TRBJ1-2; 9 positions match TRBD1. Germline CDR1 LNHDA, CDR2 SQIVND (reference sequence). V gave up 9 bases and J gave up 0 bases; unmatched junction bases: 8. The length of the CDR3 is 15 residues. The CDR3 nucleotides are TGTGCCAGCGGACAGGGGTCTCTCGCTAACTATGGCTACACCTTC. Its translation: CASGQGSLANYGYTF.

The chain employs TRBV2 and TRBJ1-2; no clear D. Trimming removed 1 base at V and 1 base at J, with 7 bases between. The CDR3 is 14 residues long. Germline V CDR1 and CDR2: SNHLY, FYNNEI. CDR3 protein: CASSEDKFNYGYTF. In DNA form, the CDR3 reads TGTGCCAGCAGTGAAGACAAATTTAACTATGGCTACACCTTC.

V usage is TRBV4-1 and J usage is TRBJ2-1; either TRBD1 or TRBD2 may supply D (5 bases each). From germline, CDR1 is MGHRA and CDR2 YSYEKL. Trimming shortened V by 3 bases and J by 5 bases, and 17 bases separated the two germline ends. This CDR3 has 16 residues. CDR3 sequence (DNA): TGCGCCAGCAGCCAGGATCTCCGGGACCGAGACAATGAGCAGTTCTTC. It translates to CASSQDLRDRDNEQFF.

The rearrangement joins TRBV7-2 to TRBJ1-1, with 10 bases matching TRBD1. This CDR3 contains 16 residues. Germline CDR1 SGHTA, CDR2 FQGNSA. V trimming: 5 bases; J trimming: 1 base; junction bases outside the gene matches: 7. The CDR3 here is CASSPGQGVRNTEAFF. The CDR3 nucleotides are TGTGCCAGCAGCCCCGGACAGGGGGTGAGGAACACTGAAGCTTTCTTT.

J is TRBJ1-1 and V is TRBV6-2 or TRBV6-3, with D hard to call. V dropped 5 bases and J dropped 11 bases, with 12 bases sitting between them. This CDR3 spans 11 amino acids. The germline V gene has CDR1 MNHEY and CDR2 SVGEGT. The CDR3 nucleotides read TGTGCCAGCAGTACGACCGGGAGGGCTTTCTTT. It encodes CASSTTGRAFF.

This clone was detected ten times or more. The chain recombines TRBV6-2 or TRBV6-3 with TRBJ2-5; 12 positions agree with TRBD1. With V trimmed by 6 bases and J by 9 bases, 14 bases remained unmatched. CDR1 and CDR2 (germline): MNHEY, SVGEGT. CDR3 length: 16 residues. CDR3 DNA: TGTGCCAGCAGCCTGGGCCCGGGACAGGGGGCAGACGCCCAGTACTTC. Amino acid sequence: CASSLGPGQGADAQYF.

This clone has more than one count but fewer than ten. The sample holds other DNA sequences that translate to the same CDR3. This rearrangement joins TRBV4-1 to TRBJ2-3, with D perhaps TRBD2 (5 bases). Germline lookup yields CDR1 MGHRA and CDR2 YSYEKL. There are 12 residues in the CDR3. The V end lost 1 base, the J end lost 6 bases, and 5 bases lay between the germline ends. The CDR3 DNA reads TGCGCCAGCAGCCAAGGGAGGGATACGCAGTATTTT. Amino acid sequence: CASSQGRDTQYF.

In its sample, this clone was seen a few times. V is TRBV6-5 and J is TRBJ2-3; D ambiguous. The CDR3 spans 12 residues. Germline assignment: CDR1 MNHEY and CDR2 SVGAGI. The V end lost 4 bases, the J end lost 5 bases, and 7 bases lay between the germline ends. The CDR3 spells CASSSAGDTQYF. As DNA, the CDR3 is TGTGCCAGCAGTTCGGCAGGAGATACGCAGTATTTT.

The genes are TRBV13 and TRBJ1-6; the D gene is possibly TRBD1 (5 bases). The CDR3 loop spans 16 amino acids. The germline gives CDR1 PRHDT, CDR2 FYEKMQ (reference sequence). V gave up 7 bases and J gave up 0 bases, with 13 bases separating them. The CDR3 nucleotides are TGTGCCAGCACCCTCGGGGCGAGCTCCTATAATTCACCCCTCCACTTT. Translation: CASTLGASSYNSPLHF.

V is TRBV7-6 and J is TRBJ2-2, with D tentatively TRBD2 (6 bases). The CDR3 totals 14 residues. V lost 5 bases and J 8 bases, leaving 15 bases between the germline ends. Germline-derived CDR1 and CDR2 are SGHVS and FNYEAQ. The CDR3: CASSPSVAGGELFF. The CDR3 nucleotides read TGTGCCAGCAGCCCGTCTGTGGCGGGAGGGGAGCTGTTTTTT. The full variable domain, rest sourced from reference TRBV7-6 and TRBJ2-2, is GAGVSQSPRYKVTKRGQDVALRCDPISGHVSLYWYRQALGQGPEFLTYFNYEAQQDKSGLPNDRFSAERPEGSISTLTIQRTEQRDSAMYRCASSPSVAGGELFFGEGSRLTVL.

Regarding this clone: This sample includes further DNA sequences coding for the same CDR3. The genes are TRBV19 and TRBJ1-5; D not resolved. Trimming removed 3 bases at V and 3 bases at J, with 9 bases between. CDR1 LNHDA and CDR2 SQIVND come from the germline V gene (reference sequence). The CDR3 is 14 amino acids. CDR3 sequence: CASSIRDTNQPQHF. The CDR3 nucleotides read TGTGCCAGTAGTATCCGAGACACCAATCAGCCCCAGCATTTT.

This clone was observed once. The chain carries TRBV7-2 and TRBJ1-5; maybe TRBD1 (6 bases). The V gene lost 5 bases and the J gene lost 3 bases, with 14 bases spanning the gap. CDR1 and CDR2 from the germline V gene are SGHTA and FQGNSA. The length of the CDR3 is 15 residues. CDR3 in amino acids: CASSVQGSANQPQHF. CDR3 coding DNA: TGTGCCAGCAGCGTTCAGGGGTCGGCCAATCAGCCCCAGCATTTT.

The chain combines TRBV5-1 with TRBJ1-1; D is uncertain. Germline-derived CDR1 and CDR2 are SGHRS and YFSETQ. V shed 0 bases and J shed 2 bases, with 11 bases lying between them. The CDR3 is 15 amino acids. CDR3: CASSLEEGGNTEAFF. DNA of the CDR3: TGCGCCAGCAGCTTGGAGGAGGGTGGAAACACTGAAGCTTTCTTT.